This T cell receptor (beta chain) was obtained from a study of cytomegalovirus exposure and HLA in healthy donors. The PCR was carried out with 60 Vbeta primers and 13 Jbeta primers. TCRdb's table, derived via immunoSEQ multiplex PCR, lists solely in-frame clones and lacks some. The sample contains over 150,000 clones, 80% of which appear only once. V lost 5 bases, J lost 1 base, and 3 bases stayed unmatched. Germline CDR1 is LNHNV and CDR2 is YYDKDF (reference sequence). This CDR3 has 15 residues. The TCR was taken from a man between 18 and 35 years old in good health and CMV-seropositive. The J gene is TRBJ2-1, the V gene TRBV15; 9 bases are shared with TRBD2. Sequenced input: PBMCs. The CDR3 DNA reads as TGTGCCACCAGCCCTACTAGCGGGTCCTACAATGAGCAGTTCTTC. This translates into CATSPTSGSYNEQFF.